The 30 T cell receptor beta chains reported below all come from one sample, sequenced in a study of shared clonotypes between healthy human individuals. Produced via immunoSEQ multiplex PCR; TCRdb's table is partial and in-frame only. Among some 2,400,000 clones listed, 90% to 96% were seen once. The source material was naive CD4+ T cells sorted from blood. The subset: CD45RA+ positively selected. The receptors derive from a man between 18 and 35 years old in good health.

The chain uses TRBV2 and TRBJ2-1; 9 nucleotides line up with TRBD2. Trimming at V came to 4 bases and at J to 6 bases, leaving 7 bases not matched to a gene. The CDR3 sequence is 15 residues long. Germline V lookup: CDR1 SNHLY, CDR2 FYNNEI. For the CDR3, the DNA is TGTGCCAGCAGTGTATCCGGGACTAGCTTCAATGAGCAGTTCTTC. This codes for CASSVSGTSFNEQFF.

As DNA, the CDR3 is TGTGCCAGCAGTAACCCCCGCGCTGGCGGGAGTGGCTACGAGCAGTACTTC. Amino acids: CASSNPRAGGSGYEQYF. The V and J genes are TRBV5-4 and TRBJ2-7; the match to TRBD2 covers 7 bases. Germline CDR1 SGHNT, CDR2 YYREEE (reference sequence). The CDR3 has 17 amino acids. Trimming took 5 bases from V and 3 from J; bases not matched to a gene: 17.

The V gene is TRBV7-9, the J gene TRBJ2-2, with a possible D match to TRBD2 (6 bases). V shed 5 bases and J shed 2 bases, with 12 bases lying between them. Germline V gene lookup returns CDR1 SEHNR and CDR2 FQNEAQ (reference sequence). This CDR3 is built from 15 residues. The CDR3 protein is CASSGGAYNTGELFF. The CDR3 coding sequence is TGTGCCAGCAGCGGCGGGGCTTATAACACCGGGGAGCTGTTTTTT.

The chain combines TRBV7-9 with TRBJ2-2; 11 nucleotides agree with TRBD1. The CDR3 is 16 amino acids. Germline CDR1 SEHNR, CDR2 FQNEAQ (reference sequence). With V trimmed by 3 bases and J by 6 bases, 6 bases remained unmatched. The CDR3 coding sequence is TGTGCCAGCAGCTTTCTACCGGGACAGGGGGCCGGGGAGCTGTTTTTT. This gives the protein CASSFLPGQGAGELFF.

This clone was seen a single time. V and J are TRBV6-1 and TRBJ2-1, with 9 nucleotides matching TRBD2. Germline CDR1 MNHNS, CDR2 SASEGT. J gave up 6 bases and V 7 bases, and 4 bases lay outside the gene matches. This CDR3 comprises 13 residues. The DNA of the CDR3 is TGTGCCAGCATCACTAGCGGGTTCAATGAGCAGTTCTTC. Amino acid sequence: CASITSGFNEQFF.

J is TRBJ1-1 and V is TRBV6-5; tentative D call: TRBD1 (6 bases). V gave up 6 bases and J gave up 7 bases, with 15 bases separating them. Looked up from germline, CDR1 is MNHEY and CDR2 is SVGAGI. The CDR3 extends over 13 amino acids. CDR3 coding DNA: TGTGCCAGCAGGGGGGCAGGGTCCGATGAAGCTTTCTTT. It is translated as CASRGAGSDEAFF.

The rearrangement uses TRBV10-3 and TRBJ2-7; either TRBD1 or TRBD2 may supply D (5 bases each). Germline lookup yields CDR1 ENHRY and CDR2 SYGVKD. The V end was cut by 8 bases, the J end by 0 bases, with 11 bases between. CDR3 length equals 13 residues. CDR3 DNA sequence: TGTGCCATCGGGGCAGGGACCTCCTACGAGCAGTACTTC. This encodes CAIGAGTSYEQYF.

This chain connects TRBV28 to TRBJ1-6, with D unclear. In germline, CDR1 is MDHEN, CDR2 SYDVKM. V was pared by 5 bases and J by 7 bases, with 6 bases between. The CDR3 contains 12 residues. CDR3 in amino acids: CASSTNNSPLHF. The CDR3 nucleotides read TGTGCCAGCAGTACTAACAATTCACCCCTCCACTTT.

The V and J genes are TRBV5-1 and TRBJ2-5; TRBD1 is a possible D gene (6 bases). V lost 4 bases and J 5 bases, leaving 9 bases between the germline ends. The CDR3 consists of 12 residues. Per germline, CDR1 SGHRS and CDR2 YFSETQ. In DNA, the CDR3 is TGCGCCAGCAGCCACACAGGGGAGACCCAGTACTTC. It translates to CASSHTGETQYF.

This rearrangement joins TRBV28 to TRBJ2-7; D is tentatively TRBD1 or TRBD2 (5 bases each). Germline lookup yields CDR1 MDHEN and CDR2 SYDVKM. This CDR3 is 16 amino acids long. With 8 bases removed from V and 4 bases from J, the gap between germline ends came to 24 bases. The CDR3 sequence: CASEKYGTLLGYEQYF. The CDR3 coding sequence is TGTGCCAGCGAGAAGTACGGGACCCTGCTCGGTTACGAGCAGTACTTC.

The CDR3 region is CAISDSGTGGTKQYF. The CDR3 coding sequence is TGTGCCATCAGTGACTCCGGGACAGGGGGCACAAAGCAGTACTTC. The rearrangement uses TRBV10-3 and TRBJ2-7; TRBD1 matches at 12 bases. The germline V gene has CDR1 ENHRY and CDR2 SYGVKD. CDR3 length: 15 residues. Germline trimming cut 3 bases from V and 8 bases from J; bases unmatched to any gene: 8.

The J gene is TRBJ1-6, the V gene TRBV2; 9 nucleotides align to TRBD1. The V and J ends lost 4 bases and 14 bases, in that order; junction bases with no gene match: 6. Germline V lookup: CDR1 SNHLY, CDR2 FYNNEI. The CDR3 covers 13 residues. The CDR3 protein is CASSVRDREALHF. CDR3 nucleotides: TGTGCCAGCAGTGTACGGGACAGGGAGGCCCTCCACTTT. The whole variable domain, filled in from reference TRBV2 and TRBJ1-6, reads EPEVTQTPSHQVTQMGQEVILRCVPISNHLYFYWYRQILGQKVEFLVSFYNNEISEKSEIFDDQFSVERPDGSNFTLKIRSTKLEDSAMYFCASSVRDREALHFGNGTRLTVT.

The V and J genes are TRBV18 and TRBJ2-7; D is uncertain. V dropped 0 bases and J dropped 5 bases, with 17 bases sitting between them. The CDR3 sequence is 16 residues long. Germline loops: CDR1 KGHSH, CDR2 LQKENI. The CDR3 is CASSPPNTARWDEQYF. The CDR3 DNA reads TGTGCCAGCTCACCACCGAATACAGCCCGATGGGACGAGCAGTACTTC.

CDR3 nucleotide sequence: TGTGCCAGCACCCGGCTAGCGGCCACAGATACGCAGTATTTT. Translation: CASTRLAATDTQYF. This sequence joins TRBV11-2 and TRBJ2-3, with 7 bases identical to TRBD2. The germline CDR1 and CDR2 sequences are SGHAT and FQNNGV. The CDR3 is made up of 14 amino acids. V lost 7 bases to trimming and J lost 2 bases; unmatched junction nucleotides: 6.

The chain carries TRBV7-2 and TRBJ2-5, with TRBD1 matching 10 bases. V was clipped by 8 bases and J by 5 bases; unmatched bases: 8. CDR3 size: 14 residues. CDR1 and CDR2 from the germline V gene are SGHTA and FQGNSA. The CDR3: CASRTGGRSETQYF. The CDR3 DNA sequence: TGTGCCAGCCGGACAGGGGGACGGTCGGAGACCCAGTACTTC.

The V and J genes are TRBV7-9 and TRBJ1-5; 7 bases align to TRBD1. Germline V gene sequence: CDR1 SEHNR, CDR2 FQNEAQ (reference sequence). Trimming took 5 bases from V and 5 from J; bases not matched to a gene: 6. There are 14 residues in the CDR3. The CDR3 DNA reads as TGTGCCAGCAGCCACGGACAGGTGTATCAGCCCCAGCATTTT. Translating it yields CASSHGQVYQPQHF.

This chain links TRBV10-3 with TRBJ2-5, with 7 bases matching TRBD1. With V trimmed by 4 bases and J by 5 bases, 19 bases remained unmatched. The V gene's germline CDR1 is ENHRY and CDR2 SYGVKD. The CDR3 is made up of 18 amino acids. CDR3 in DNA: TGTGCCATCAGTGCCCGAGAACAAACCGGGACAGCCAGCGAGACCCAGTACTTC. Protein: CAISAREQTGTASETQYF.

Concerning this clone itself: This sample also contains other DNA sequences that code for the same CDR3. The V call is TRBV5-1, the J call TRBJ2-1; no reliable D call. V was shortened by 0 bases and J by 0 bases, with 10 bases between the two germline ends. CDR3 length: 16 residues. Per germline, CDR1 SGHRS and CDR2 YFSETQ. DNA of the CDR3: TGCGCCAGCAGCTTGGTTGCTTCGAGCTCCTACAATGAGCAGTTCTTC. Translation: CASSLVASSSYNEQFF.

The CDR3 reads CASSQPSNTDTQYF. The CDR3 DNA is TGCGCCAGCAGCCAACCGAGTAACACAGATACGCAGTATTTT. The chain is built from TRBV4-1 and TRBJ2-3; D gene unclear. Looked up from germline, CDR1 is MGHRA and CDR2 is YSYEKL. V lost 2 bases to trimming and J lost 2 bases, with 8 bases between them. The CDR3 has 14 residues.

The count of this clone is one. Other DNA sequences in this sample translate to the same CDR3. V and J are TRBV5-1 and TRBJ1-5; D gene uncertain. V shed 0 bases and J shed 4 bases, with 8 bases lying between them. In germline, CDR1 is SGHRS, CDR2 YFSETQ. The length of the CDR3 is 14 residues. CDR3 nucleotides: TGCGCCAGCAGCTTGGAAGGTGAAAATCAGCCCCAGCATTTT. Protein product: CASSLEGENQPQHF.

The chain employs TRBV4-1 and TRBJ2-7, with D perhaps being TRBD1 or TRBD2 (6 bases each). Germline V gene data show CDR1 as MGHRA and CDR2 as YSYEKL. V lost 4 bases and J 6 bases, leaving 22 bases between the germline ends. This CDR3 is 16 amino acids long. The CDR3 DNA reads TGCGCCAGCAGCCTTGGGGGGCAGGTGTTAAAGGGCGAGCAGTACTTC. The encoded protein is CASSLGGQVLKGEQYF.

The chain uses TRBV28 and TRBJ2-7; the match to TRBD1 covers 8 bases. CDR1 is MDHEN, CDR2 SYDVKM, per germline. This CDR3 has 17 amino acids. V shed 4 bases and J 6 bases; nucleotides not matched to a gene: 17. This chain's CDR3 is CASSSLLWTGIFREQYF. CDR3 nucleotides: TGTGCCAGCAGTTCTCTCCTTTGGACAGGGATCTTTCGCGAGCAGTACTTC.

The V call is TRBV10-3, the J call TRBJ2-2; D is uncertain. V was trimmed by 7 bases and J by 5 bases, leaving 14 bases between them. The CDR3 contains 14 residues. Germline loops: CDR1 ENHRY, CDR2 SYGVKD. CDR3 DNA: TGTGCCATCAACCAAATAGGGCCTACCGGGGAGCTGTTTTTT. Protein sequence: CAINQIGPTGELFF.

The J gene is TRBJ1-1, the V gene TRBV10-1; no reliable D call. The CDR3 consists of 13 residues. V lost 0 bases and J lost 6, with 8 bases in between. CDR1 WNHNN and CDR2 SYGVQD come from the germline V gene (reference sequence). As DNA, the CDR3 is TGCGCCAGCAGTGAGTCCCGGTTGGCTGAAGCTTTCTTT. This encodes CASSESRLAEAFF.

This chain joins TRBV11-3 and TRBJ2-1; 7 bases are shared with TRBD1. Per the germline V gene, CDR1 is SGHNT and CDR2 is YENEEA. The CDR3 extends over 13 amino acids. J gave up 10 bases and V 4 bases, and 7 bases lay outside the gene matches. CDR3 bases: TGTGCCAGCAGCTATCGACAGGGTGTCGAGCAGTTCTTC. This encodes CASSYRQGVEQFF.

This clone was detected once. In the same sample, other DNA sequences code for this CDR3. V and J are TRBV4-1 and TRBJ1-1, with D uncertain. Germline V gene data show CDR1 as MGHRA and CDR2 as YSYEKL. V was trimmed by 0 bases and J by 3 bases, leaving 8 bases between them. The CDR3 length is 14 residues. The CDR3 loop is CASSQDGRYTEAFF. The CDR3 bases are TGCGCCAGCAGCCAAGATGGCCGGTACACTGAAGCTTTCTTT.

The chain links TRBV7-9 to TRBJ2-1, with 13 bases that match TRBD2. This CDR3 contains 15 residues. V lost 5 bases to trimming and J lost 6 bases; unmatched junction nucleotides: 4. The germline CDR1 and CDR2 sequences are SEHNR and FQNEAQ (reference sequence). The CDR3 nucleotides read TGTGCCAGCAGCATCGGGACTAGCGGGACCAATGAGCAGTTCTTC. Encoded protein: CASSIGTSGTNEQFF.

This chain links TRBV6-5 with TRBJ2-7; 7 nucleotides line up with TRBD1. The germline V gene has CDR1 MNHEY and CDR2 SVGAGI. This CDR3 spans 16 amino acids. V shed 4 bases and J 1 base; nucleotides not matched to a gene: 10. CDR3 DNA sequence: TGTGCCAGCAGTTTGTGGGCGACAGGGTCATCCTACGAGCAGTACTTC. It codes for CASSLWATGSSYEQYF.

The V and J genes are TRBV7-2 and TRBJ2-7; 10 nucleotides line up with TRBD2. Germline-derived CDR1 and CDR2 are SGHTA and FQGNSA. Trimming at V came to 5 bases and at J to 4 bases, leaving 8 bases not matched to a gene. The CDR3 spans 15 residues. CDR3 sequence reads: CASSESGRAYYEQYF. The CDR3 nucleotides read TGTGCCAGCAGCGAAAGCGGGAGGGCCTATTACGAGCAGTACTTC. The whole variable domain, filled in from reference TRBV7-2 and TRBJ2-7, reads GAGVSQSPSNKVTEKGKDVELRCDPISGHTALYWYRQSLGQGLEFLIYFQGNSAPDKSGLPSDRFSAERTGGSVSTLTIQRTQQEDSAVYLCASSESGRAYYEQYFGPGTRLTVT.

The chain uses TRBV19 and TRBJ1-5; D remains unclear. V lost 5 bases and J 0 bases, leaving 8 bases between the germline ends. CDR1 is LNHDA, CDR2 SQIVND, per germline (reference sequence). This CDR3 spans 14 amino acids. The CDR3 sequence is CASSPRDSNQPQHF. The CDR3 DNA reads TGTGCCAGTAGTCCAAGGGATAGCAATCAGCCCCAGCATTTT.